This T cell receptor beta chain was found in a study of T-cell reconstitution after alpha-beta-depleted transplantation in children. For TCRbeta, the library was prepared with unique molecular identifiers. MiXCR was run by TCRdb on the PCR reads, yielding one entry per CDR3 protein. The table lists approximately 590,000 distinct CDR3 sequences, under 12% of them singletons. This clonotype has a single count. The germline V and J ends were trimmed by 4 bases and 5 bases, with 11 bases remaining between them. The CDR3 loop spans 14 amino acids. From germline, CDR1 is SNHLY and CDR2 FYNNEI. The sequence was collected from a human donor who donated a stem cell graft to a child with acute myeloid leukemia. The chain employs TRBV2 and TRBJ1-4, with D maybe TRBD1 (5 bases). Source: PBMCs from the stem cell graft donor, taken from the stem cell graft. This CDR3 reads CASSGRGPNEKLFF. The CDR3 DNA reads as TGTGCCAGCAGTGGACGGGGACCGAATGAAAAACTGTTTTTT.